This TCR beta chain emerged from a study of cytomegalovirus exposure and HLA in healthy donors. The CDR3 is 14 residues long. The V segment lost 7 bases and the J segment 0 bases; nucleotides outside the gene matches: 0. Germline V gene data show CDR1 as SNHLY and CDR2 as FYNNEI. PCR was performed using 60 Vbeta and 13 Jbeta primers. The protocol was immunoSEQ multiplex PCR, while the TCRdb copy is restricted to in-frame clones and leaves out a portion. The table records under 95,000 clones, roughly 80% of them present only once. This clone was observed a handful of times. The rearrangement links TRBV2 to TRBJ2-6, with TRBD1 identical over 7 bases. This clonotype was sampled from a man aged 35 to 55 in good health and CMV-seronegative. The sequenced sample consisted of PBMCs. CDR3 residues: CASNRGSGANVLTF. The DNA of the CDR3 is TGTGCCAGCAACAGGGGCTCTGGGGCCAACGTCCTGACTTTC.